These 8 T cell receptor beta chains originate from one sample sequenced in a study of blood T cell repertoires in COVID-19. Sequenced by immunoSEQ multiplex PCR; TCRdb stores in-frame clones only, minus some. The profile shows approximately 200,000 clones, around 81% of them singletons. The material sequenced was PBMCs or T cells enriched from blood (not recorded which). These receptors originate from a woman in her thirties or forties with acute COVID-19.

The genes are TRBV25-1 and TRBJ1-6, with 9 bases fitting TRBD1. This CDR3 is 15 amino acids long. Germline trimming cut 6 bases from V and 7 bases from J; bases unmatched to any gene: 7. Germline V gene data show CDR1 as MGHDK and CDR2 as SYGVNS. The CDR3 region has the DNA TGTGCCAGCAGCGGGACCGGACAGGGGAATTCACCCCTCCACTTT. This sequence encodes CASSGTGQGNSPLHF.

The V call is TRBV30, the J call TRBJ1-2; tentative D call: TRBD1 (6 bases). The CDR3 loop spans 14 amino acids. V gave up 4 bases and J gave up 4 bases, with 16 bases separating them. CDR1 and CDR2 (germline): GTSNPN, SVGIG (reference sequence). CDR3 DNA sequence: TGTGCCTGGACCCCCCGGGGGGCCGGCTATGGCTACACCTTC. Translated, it gives CAWTPRGAGYGYTF. The full variable domain, with the rest looked up from reference TRBV30 and TRBJ1-2, is SQTIHQWPATLVQPVGSPLSLECTVEGTSNPNLYWYRQAAGRGLQLLFYSVGIGQISSEVPQNLSASRPQDRQFILSSKKLLLSDSGFYLCAWTPRGAGYGYTFGSGTRLTVV.

J is TRBJ2-5 and V is TRBV5-1; D is possibly TRBD2 (5 bases). V lost 4 bases and J lost 4, with 14 bases in between. The germline V gene has CDR1 SGHRS and CDR2 YFSETQ. CDR3 length: 14 amino acids. Here the CDR3 reads CASSRLTEGETQYF. Here the CDR3 DNA reads TGCGCCAGCAGCCGACTTACAGAGGGAGAGACCCAGTACTTC.

The V and J genes are TRBV28 and TRBJ1-1; 12 bases are shared with TRBD1. This CDR3 has 16 amino acids. The germline V gene has CDR1 MDHEN and CDR2 SYDVKM. V lost 6 bases to trimming and J lost 0 bases; unmatched junction nucleotides: 5. The CDR3 DNA is TGTGCCAGCAGCCCCGGGACAGGGGGCTTGAACACTGAAGCTTTCTTT. Its translation: CASSPGTGGLNTEAFF.

V gene TRBV20-1 combines with J gene TRBJ1-5; D possibly corresponds to TRBD1 (5 bases). Germline-derived CDR1 and CDR2 are DFQATT and SNEGSKA (reference sequence). The CDR3 runs to 11 residues. V lost 3 bases and J lost 11, with 11 bases in between. CDR3 amino acids: CSARAQGAQHF. The CDR3 region has the DNA TGCAGTGCTAGGGCACAAGGGGCCCAGCATTTT.

This sequence joins TRBV24-1 and TRBJ2-5; 8 bases fit TRBD1. The ends lost 1 base at V and 4 bases at J; junction bases unmatched: 4. CDR3 size: 15 residues. CDR1 is KGHDR, CDR2 SFDVKD, per germline. CDR3 in DNA: TGTGCCACCAGTGATTTCAGGGGGCATGGAGAGACCCAGTACTTC. This sequence encodes CATSDFRGHGETQYF.

This clone has only one observation. V gene TRBV10-3 combines with J gene TRBJ1-5; 8 bases are a match to TRBD1. J lost 7 bases, V lost 5 bases, and 7 bases had no gene match. In germline, CDR1 is ENHRY, CDR2 SYGVKD. The CDR3 loop spans 14 amino acids. This chain's CDR3 is CAISKAGGSQPQHF. CDR3 DNA sequence: TGTGCCATCAGTAAGGCAGGGGGCAGCCAGCCCCAGCATTTT.

The rearrangement links TRBV25-1 to TRBJ1-3, with 9 bases lining up with TRBD1. The CDR3 totals 14 residues. The V gene's germline CDR1 is MGHDK and CDR2 SYGVNS. Trimming removed 7 bases from V and 3 bases from J; junction bases left unmatched: 4. The CDR3 loop reads CASTRTGVGNTIYF. In nucleotides, the CDR3 is TGTGCCAGCACCCGGACAGGGGTTGGAAACACCATATATTTT. The full variable domain, rest sourced from reference TRBV25-1 and TRBJ1-3, is EADIYQTPRYLVIGTGKKITLECSQTMGHDKMYWYQQDPGMELHLIHYSYGVNSTEKGDLSSESTVSRIRTEHFPLTLESARPSHTSQYLCASTRTGVGNTIYFGEGSWLTVV.